This T cell receptor beta chain was identified in a study of cytomegalovirus exposure and HLA in healthy donors. Study-wide findings and caveats: After further analysis at a later stage, 16,951 TCR beta sequences were associated with HLA alleles at 0.05 false discovery rate. In all likelihood, a cluster of highly shared sequence variants was a sequencing artifact. Cytomegalovirus-associated TCR beta chains were listed, numbering 150 to 200.

There were likely unrecorded immune exposures, though donors were nominally healthy when sampled. Comment on this clone: The antigen remains unidentified.

The primer mix had 60 Vbeta and 13 Jbeta primers. Sequenced by immunoSEQ multiplex PCR; TCRdb stores in-frame clones only, minus some. This repertoire includes about 87,000 clones. Germline CDR1 reads MNHEY; CDR2 reads SMNVEV (reference sequence). The ends were cut back, 1 base at V and 0 bases at J, with 13 bases in the middle. This CDR3 has 17 residues. V gene TRBV27 combines with J gene TRBJ2-4; tentative D call: TRBD2 (6 bases). Sequencing input: PBMCs. The sequence derives from a man in his fifties or sixties in good health and CMV-seropositive. This CDR3 reads CASSLYPPGRAKNIQYF. CDR3 DNA sequence: TGTGCCAGCAGTTTATATCCCCCCGGGAGAGCCAAAAACATTCAGTACTTC.